Listed here is a single TCR beta chain. Its target is not known. These data originate in a study of vaccination and CD4 T cells after COVID-19. Study-wide points: Spike mono-reactivity was found in 304 of the 307 vaccine-specific clones identified in convalescent patients.

Once obtained from cultured CD4+ T cells, the DNA was sequenced using the Oncomine TCR Beta short-read assay. TCRdb ran MiXCR on the PCR reads and lists one entry per CDR3 protein. Of roughly 9,200 distinct CDR3 sequences listed, about a third are singletons. Treatment in this sample: roughly 11-day PBMC culture with coronavirus spike peptide pools or control peptides (ViraFEST assay). Researchers collected the unexposed donor's CD4+ T cells before the COVID-19 pandemic (2011-2018). ViraFEST enlarged antigen-specific T cell populations with peptide pools and afterwards sequenced TCRs. Culture proceeded for approximately ten days, and CD4+ T cells were then isolated by negative selection. The trim removed 7 bases at V and 3 bases at J, leaving 13 bases unmatched. Germline V gene data show CDR1 as MNHNS and CDR2 as SASEGT. The CDR3 spans 17 residues.

Sample: CD4+ T cells from blood, cultured in vitro. The receptor comes from a human donor in good health. This chain connects TRBV6-1 to TRBJ1-2; TRBD1 matches 11 bases. CDR3 residues: CASKGLFPGQGDYGYTF. The CDR3 nucleotides are TGTGCCAGCAAGGGCCTTTTTCCGGGACAGGGGGACTATGGCTACACCTTC.